The next 28 T cell receptor beta chains were all read from a single sample in a study of T and B cells in COVID-19 patients. Each TRB amplification used roughly 230-550 ng of genomic DNA from blood. BIOMED2 TRB-A/B primer pools were used in multiplex TRB PCR. MiXCR, run by TCRdb on the multiplex PCR reads, gives a single entry per CDR3 protein. The repertoire holds roughly 9,400 distinct CDR3 sequences, with over 25% as singletons. The sequenced sample was blood. Every receptor here comes from a human donor who had recovered from COVID-19.

The chain links TRBV30 to TRBJ2-7; 7 bases map to TRBD1. The germline V gene encodes CDR1 GTSNPN and CDR2 SVGIG (reference sequence). The V and J ends lost 2 bases and 6 bases, in that order; junction bases with no gene match: 10. The CDR3 loop spans 14 amino acids. CDR3 DNA sequence: TGTGCCTGGAGTAATAACCTTTACAGGGGCGAGCAGTACTTC. Its protein product is CAWSNNLYRGEQYF.

This clonotype was seen more than once but under ten times. The gene calls are TRBV24-1 and TRBJ1-5; possibly TRBD1 for D (5 bases). CDR3 length equals 14 residues. The V and J ends lost 3 bases and 8 bases respectively, with 13 bases between them. In germline, CDR1 is KGHDR, CDR2 SFDVKD. CDR3 sequence: CATSDGTSGEPQHF. DNA of the CDR3: TGTGCCACCAGTGATGGGACGTCTGGGGAGCCCCAGCATTTT.

In this sample, this clonotype is medium-sized. The V call is TRBV18, the J call TRBJ2-3; 14 bases agree with TRBD2. The germline V gene encodes CDR1 KGHSH and CDR2 LQKENI. V gave up 6 bases and J gave up 11 bases; unmatched junction bases: 19. This CDR3 is built from 18 residues. The CDR3 region has the DNA TGTGCCAGCTCTCTCGGGACTAGCGGGGGCCCCAGTCTCGAAAAGCAGTATTTT. It is translated as CASSLGTSGGPSLEKQYF.

The V call is TRBV10-1, the J call TRBJ2-6; D perhaps matches TRBD2 (6 bases). CDR3 size: 15 residues. The germline V gene encodes CDR1 WNHNN and CDR2 SYGVQD (reference sequence). The V and J ends lost 6 bases and 0 bases respectively, with 9 bases between them. CDR3 sequence: CASRPGGSGANVLTF. The CDR3 nucleotides are TGCGCCAGCAGACCCGGGGGCTCTGGGGCCAACGTCCTGACTTTC.

The chain uses TRBV29-1 and TRBJ2-7, with 14 nucleotides matching TRBD2. The CDR3 has 14 amino acids. The J segment lost 6 bases and the V segment lost 5 bases, leaving 6 bases of the junction unmatched. Germline CDR1 and CDR2: SQVTM and ANQGSEA. Here the CDR3 DNA reads TGCAGCGTTCAGGGACTAGCGGGAGAGCGCGAGCAGTACTTC. Its translation: CSVQGLAGEREQYF.

The chain is built from TRBV29-1 and TRBJ2-5; 10 nucleotides agree with TRBD1. Trimming cost V 6 bases and J 5 bases; bases outside gene matches: 6. Germline CDR1 SQVTM, CDR2 ANQGSEA. The CDR3 extends over 13 amino acids. The CDR3 spells CSVGGGQGETQYF. For the CDR3, the DNA is TGCAGCGTCGGTGGGGGACAGGGGGAGACCCAGTACTTC.

CDR3 sequence: CASSVPFGTGVAEQFF. The CDR3 bases are TGTGCCAGTAGTGTTCCATTCGGGACAGGGGTGGCCGAGCAGTTCTTC. The V gene is TRBV19, the J gene TRBJ2-1, with 10 positions matching TRBD1. V was pared by 5 bases and J by 10 bases, with 14 bases of the junction left unmatched. Germline-derived CDR1 and CDR2 are LNHDA and SQIVND (reference sequence). The CDR3 is made up of 16 amino acids.

The chain links TRBV11-2 to TRBJ2-5; TRBD2 agrees at 11 bases. Germline V lookup: CDR1 SGHAT, CDR2 FQNNGV. This CDR3 contains 17 residues. The V gene end was trimmed by 3 bases and the J gene end by 2 bases; junction bases not matched to a gene: 8. The CDR3 reads CASSFTILAGEQETQYF. In nucleotides, the CDR3 is TGTGCCAGCAGCTTTACCATACTAGCGGGAGAGCAAGAGACCCAGTACTTC.

The chain has TRBV20-1 and TRBJ1-5; no definite D call. The V end lost 3 bases, the J end lost 5 bases, and 17 bases lay between the germline ends. The V gene's germline CDR1 is DFQATT and CDR2 SNEGSKA (reference sequence). The CDR3 consists of 15 residues. The CDR3 loop is CSASPSYGRDQPQHF. Here the CDR3 DNA reads TGCAGTGCTAGCCCCTCCTACGGGAGGGATCAGCCCCAGCATTTT.

This clonotype was detected many times. This sequence joins TRBV6-5 and TRBJ2-7; D is perhaps TRBD1 (5 bases). Germline CDR1 and CDR2: MNHEY and SVGAGI. The CDR3 sequence is 14 residues long. Trimming cost V 6 bases and J 4 bases, with 16 bases left between them. The CDR3 protein is CASSRNDQGYEQYF. CDR3 nucleotides: TGTGCCAGCAGCCGAAACGACCAGGGATACGAGCAGTACTTC.

The rearrangement links TRBV29-1 to TRBJ1-2; possibly TRBD1 for D (5 bases). Per the germline V gene, CDR1 is SQVTM and CDR2 is ANQGSEA. The CDR3 consists of 15 residues. V was pared by 7 bases and J by 4 bases, with 22 bases between. In DNA, the CDR3 is TGCAGCGCCGCCAATCTGGGGGGTAAAAGCTATGGCTACACCTTC. Translating gives CSAANLGGKSYGYTF.

The chain recombines TRBV27 with TRBJ1-1; D is possibly TRBD1 (5 bases). There are 16 residues in the CDR3. Per the germline V gene, CDR1 is MNHEY and CDR2 is SMNVEV (reference sequence). The germline V and J ends were trimmed by 2 bases and 2 bases, with 15 bases remaining between them. CDR3 bases: TGTGCCAGCAGTTTAGGGGCAATGAGGCCCAACACTGAAGCTTTCTTT. Amino acid sequence: CASSLGAMRPNTEAFF.

J is TRBJ2-4 and V is TRBV19; D perhaps matches TRBD1 (5 bases). The CDR3 spans 15 residues. The V gene's germline CDR1 is LNHDA and CDR2 SQIVND (reference sequence). The V end lost 5 bases, the J end lost 0 bases, and 11 bases lay between the germline ends. This CDR3 reads CASSLSTGAKNIQYF. DNA of the CDR3: TGTGCCAGTAGTCTGTCTACAGGAGCCAAAAACATTCAGTACTTC.

This clonotype occurred many times. The V and J genes are TRBV6-5 and TRBJ1-2, with D possibly matching TRBD1 (5 bases). The CDR3 has 15 residues. V was trimmed by 6 bases and J by 7 bases, leaving 21 bases between them. Germline CDR1 MNHEY, CDR2 SVGAGI. The CDR3 sequence: CASSLMGGGGSGYTF. The CDR3 nucleotides read TGTGCCAGCAGCCTAATGGGTGGCGGGGGTTCTGGCTACACCTTC.

For this clonotype: A much larger clone lies a single base off, so this may be a read error. The chain employs TRBV19 and TRBJ1-1, with 8 bases that match TRBD1. Germline CDR1 and CDR2: LNHDA and SQIVND (reference sequence). With V trimmed by 11 bases and J by 0 bases, 8 bases remained unmatched. The CDR3 consists of 14 residues. DNA of the CDR3: TGTGCCGGTATCCCGACAGGGGTGAACACTGAAGCTTTCTTT. This gives the protein CAGIPTGVNTEAFF.

This clonotype showed up just a few times. This rearrangement joins TRBV24-1 to TRBJ2-2, with 7 bases matching TRBD1. The J segment lost 0 bases and the V segment lost 9 bases, leaving 3 bases of the junction unmatched. The CDR3 length is 14 residues. The germline V gene has CDR1 KGHDR and CDR2 SFDVKD. This CDR3 reads CATQTGPNTGELFF. DNA for the CDR3: TGTGCCACCCAGACAGGGCCGAACACCGGGGAGCTGTTTTTT.

The table lists this clonotype with a few counts. The rearrangement uses TRBV7-6 and TRBJ1-5; TRBD1 matches 8 bases. CDR1 SGHVS and CDR2 FNYEAQ come from the germline V gene. There are 14 residues in the CDR3. V shed 4 bases and J 7 bases; nucleotides not matched to a gene: 6. CDR3 nucleotides: TGTGCCAGCAGCTCGACAGGGGCAAGACAGCCCCAGCATTTT. Its protein product is CASSSTGARQPQHF.

CDR3 sequence reads: CASSGGGAGSYNEQFF. The CDR3 DNA sequence: TGTGCCAGCAGCGGCGGAGGGGCGGGCTCCTACAATGAGCAGTTCTTC. This chain uses TRBV5-6 with TRBJ2-1, with D possibly being TRBD2 (6 bases). CDR1 and CDR2 (germline): SGHDT, YYEEEE. With 4 bases removed from V and 0 bases from J, the gap between germline ends came to 14 bases. The CDR3 totals 16 residues.

There are a few counts of this clonotype. The chain has TRBV30 and TRBJ1-1; D call uncertain. Germline V gene sequence: CDR1 GTSNPN, CDR2 SVGIG (reference sequence). V was cut by 1 base and J by 2 bases, with 8 bases left in between. The CDR3 sequence is 13 residues long. CDR3 coding DNA: TGTGCCTGGAGTGGGGAGTTCAACACTGAAGCTTTCTTT. The encoded protein is CAWSGEFNTEAFF.

By frequency in the sample, this clonotype is medium-sized. This chain uses TRBV30 with TRBJ2-7, with D hard to call. CDR1 and CDR2 from the germline V gene are GTSNPN and SVGIG (reference sequence). This CDR3 is built from 13 residues. Trimming removed 1 base at V and 5 bases at J, with 12 bases between. The CDR3: CAWSGSGYHEQYF. The DNA of the CDR3 is TGTGCCTGGAGTGGCAGTGGGTACCACGAGCAGTACTTC. The variable domain in full, with the rest retrieved from reference TRBV30 and TRBJ2-7, is SQTIHQWPATLVQPVGSPLSLECTVEGTSNPNLYWYRQAAGRGLQLLFYSVGIGQISSEVPQNLSASRPQDRQFILSSKKLLLSDSGFYLCAWSGSGYHEQYFGPGTRLTVT.

By sample share, this clonotype is medium-sized. The rearrangement links TRBV15 to TRBJ2-3, with 7 bases identical to TRBD2. This CDR3 has 15 residues. Germline CDR1 is LNHNV and CDR2 is YYDKDF (reference sequence). Trimming at V came to 5 bases and at J to 0 bases, leaving 5 bases not matched to a gene. The CDR3 region has the DNA TGTGCCACCAGCGGGAGCGGGACTAGCACAGATACGCAGTATTTT. It yields the protein CATSGSGTSTDTQYF.

This clonotype was recorded at least ten times. The chain has TRBV24-1 and TRBJ2-1; D tentatively fits TRBD1 or TRBD2 (5 bases each). V was shortened by 11 bases and J by 9 bases, with 16 bases between the two germline ends. Germline V gives CDR1 KGHDR, CDR2 SFDVKD. CDR3 length: 12 amino acids. DNA for the CDR3: TGTGCCAGCGCAGAGGGAAGGGGTGAGCAGTTCTTC. It encodes CASAEGRGEQFF.

This clonotype occurred once. A much larger clone lies a single base off, so this may be a read error. The V gene is TRBV5-4, the J gene TRBJ2-1, with 9 bases lining up with TRBD2. Germline V gene lookup returns CDR1 SGHNT and CDR2 YYREEE (reference sequence). This CDR3 spans 15 amino acids. After removal of 0 bases from V and 8 bases from J, the junction contained 6 bases not matched to a gene. The DNA for the CDR3 is TGTGCCAGCAGCTTGGGGACTAGCGAGAGGGATGAGCAGTTCTTC. Translated: CASSLGTSERDEQFF.

By proportion, this clonotype is medium-sized. The rearrangement links TRBV11-1 to TRBJ2-2; D is ambiguous. The V gene lost 5 bases and the J gene lost 1 base, with 8 bases spanning the gap. Per the germline V gene, CDR1 is SGHAT and CDR2 is FQDESV (reference sequence). The CDR3 is 14 amino acids. The DNA for the CDR3 is TGTGCCAGCAGCGAAGCAGGGAACACCGGGGAGCTGTTTTTT. It translates to CASSEAGNTGELFF. Filled out from reference TRBV11-1 and TRBJ2-2, the complete variable domain reads EAEVAQSPRYKITEKSQAVAFWCDPISGHATLYWYRQILGQGPELLVQFQDESVVDDSQLPKDRFSAERLKGVDSTLKIQPAELGDSAMYLCASSEAGNTGELFFGEGSRLTVL.

This clonotype occurred many times. The rearrangement joins TRBV6-2 or TRBV6-3 to TRBJ1-6; D might be TRBD1 (6 bases). Germline-derived CDR1 and CDR2 are MNHEY and SVGEGT. This CDR3 has 17 residues. Trimming shortened V by 6 bases and J by 7 bases, and 22 bases separated the two germline ends. Here the CDR3 DNA reads TGTGCCAGCAGCAATCTTTACAGGGAAGGCACGAATTCACCCCTCCACTTT. This encodes CASSNLYREGTNSPLHF.

The V call is TRBV27, the J call TRBJ1-6, with D perhaps matching TRBD1 (5 bases). V lost 4 bases to trimming and J lost 12 bases, with 16 bases between them. The V gene's germline CDR1 is MNHEY and CDR2 SMNVEV (reference sequence). The CDR3 is 14 residues long. The DNA of the CDR3 is TGTGCCAGCAGTTCCGGGGACCGAATTCAACCCCTCCACTTT. The encoded protein is CASSSGDRIQPLHF.

In regard to this clonotype: A read error is possible here, since a much larger clone lies one base away. This rearrangement joins TRBV6-2 or TRBV6-3 to TRBJ2-7, with D possibly matching TRBD1 (5 bases). Germline assignment: CDR1 MNHEY and CDR2 SVGEGT. The CDR3 totals 18 residues. DNA for the CDR3: TGTGCCATCAGTTACTCGAGGACACCAGACAGCTCCTCCTACGAGCAGTACTTC. Translating gives CAISYSRTPDSSSYEQYF.

The chain couples TRBV18 to TRBJ2-2; 8 positions match TRBD1. Germline V gene data show CDR1 as KGHSH and CDR2 as LQKENI. This CDR3 is built from 16 residues. The V and J ends lost 6 bases and 4 bases, in that order; junction bases with no gene match: 10. This chain's CDR3 is CASSRLGQDITGELFF. The CDR3 nucleotides read TGTGCCAGCTCCCGCCTGGGACAGGACATCACCGGGGAGCTGTTTTTT.